A single sample gave rise to the 20 T cell receptor beta chains below, sequenced in a study of shared clonotypes between healthy human individuals. The repertoire was sequenced with immunoSEQ multiplex PCR; TCRdb's copy has only in-frame clones and lacks some. This table has some 1,600,000 clones, roughly 98% appearing once. The sample was naive CD4+ T cells sorted from blood. The subset was: CD45RA+ positively selected. These receptors originate from a man aged 25-45 years in good health.

Comments on this clone: Other DNA sequences in this sample translate to the same CDR3. The chain uses TRBV5-1 and TRBJ2-7; 8 nucleotides agree with TRBD1. The CDR3 contains 14 residues. CDR1 is SGHRS and CDR2 is YFSETQ in the germline V gene. With 3 bases clipped from V and 2 bases from J, the junction kept 4 bases outside the gene matches. CDR3 DNA sequence: TGCGCCAGCAGCTCGACAGGGGCTGCCTACGAGCAGTACTTC. Encoded protein: CASSSTGAAYEQYF.

The V and J genes are TRBV7-9 and TRBJ2-2; 10 bases fit TRBD2. The germline CDR1 and CDR2 sequences are SEHNR and FQNEAQ (reference sequence). The CDR3 sequence is 18 residues long. V gave up 5 bases and J gave up 0 bases; unmatched junction bases: 9. CDR3 protein: CASSLGSGRVPNTGELFF. In DNA, the CDR3 is TGTGCCAGCAGCCTGGGGAGCGGGAGGGTCCCGAACACCGGGGAGCTGTTTTTT.

J is TRBJ2-7 and V is TRBV28, with D perhaps TRBD1 (5 bases). V gave up 10 bases and J gave up 3 bases, with 19 bases separating them. The CDR3 contains 14 residues. Looked up from germline, CDR1 is MDHEN and CDR2 is SYDVKM. The CDR3 is CAISPDSFRYEQYF. The DNA for the CDR3 is TGTGCCATCTCTCCCGACAGTTTCCGCTACGAGCAGTACTTC.

The V call is TRBV5-4, the J call TRBJ2-4, with 7 bases matching TRBD1. V dropped 4 bases and J dropped 9; count of bases not matched to a gene: 10. This CDR3 comprises 14 residues. Germline CDR1 is SGHNT and CDR2 is YYREEE (reference sequence). The CDR3 DNA reads as TGTGCCAGCAGCAACCAGACAGGGATCGGCATTCAGTACTTC. Encoded protein: CASSNQTGIGIQYF.

Only one count was recorded for this clone. The V gene is TRBV2, the J gene TRBJ1-1, with D possibly TRBD1 on 6 matching bases. Between the trimmed V and J ends, which lost 6 bases and 0 bases, there was a span of 17 bases. Germline V gene sequence: CDR1 SNHLY, CDR2 FYNNEI. The CDR3 is 16 residues long. CDR3 amino acids: CASRGIRQAMNTEAFF. CDR3 bases: TGTGCCAGCAGGGGAATCAGACAGGCCATGAACACTGAAGCTTTCTTT.

The rearrangement uses TRBV6-6 and TRBJ2-3; D perhaps matches TRBD1 (6 bases). The germline CDR1 and CDR2 sequences are MNHNY and SVGAGI (reference sequence). The V end lost 7 bases, the J end lost 0 bases, and 11 bases lay between the germline ends. The CDR3 runs to 14 residues. CDR3 coding DNA: TGTGCCAGCACTCCGCAGGGGAGCACAGATACGCAGTATTTT. This translates into CASTPQGSTDTQYF.

The chain carries TRBV5-1 and TRBJ1-1; D unresolved. Trimming removed 2 bases from V and 3 bases from J, with 14 bases in between. Per the germline V gene, CDR1 is SGHRS and CDR2 is YFSETQ. The CDR3 length is 15 residues. The CDR3 coding sequence is TGCGCCAGCAGCTTAAGACGCCAAGGTGACACTGAAGCTTTCTTT. This encodes CASSLRRQGDTEAFF.

The chain is built from TRBV10-2 and TRBJ2-7; unclear D gene. Germline V gives CDR1 WSHSY, CDR2 SAAADI. Trimming cost V 6 bases and J 3 bases, with 12 bases left between them. CDR3 length: 13 residues. The CDR3 DNA sequence: TGCGCCAGCAGCCCGACGCGTAGCTACGAGCAGTACTTC. Translating it yields CASSPTRSYEQYF.

The chain couples TRBV5-5 to TRBJ2-7, with unresolved D. The CDR3 is 14 residues long. V was shortened by 0 bases and J by 2 bases, with 9 bases between the two germline ends. The germline CDR1 and CDR2 sequences are SGHKS and YYEKEE (reference sequence). The CDR3 spells CASSLVGPPYEQYF. In nucleotides, the CDR3 is TGTGCCAGCAGCTTGGTGGGCCCACCCTACGAGCAGTACTTC.

V and J are TRBV5-4 and TRBJ2-5; 9 positions match TRBD2. CDR1 and CDR2 (germline): SGHNT, YYREEE (reference sequence). The V and J ends lost 4 bases and 5 bases, in that order; junction bases with no gene match: 3. The CDR3 consists of 13 residues. The CDR3, as DNA: TGTGCCAGCAGCCAAGGACTAGCGGAGACCCAGTACTTC. Residues: CASSQGLAETQYF. The full variable domain, rest sourced from reference TRBV5-4 and TRBJ2-5, is ETGVTQSPTHLIKTRGQQVTLRCSSQSGHNTVSWYQQALGQGPQFIFQYYREEENGRGNFPPRFSGLQFPNYSSELNVNALELDDSALYLCASSQGLAETQYFGPGTRLLVL.

The V and J genes are TRBV6-4 and TRBJ2-3, with TRBD2 identical over 11 bases. V lost 10 bases and J lost 5; bases outside the gene matches: 8. The CDR3 loop spans 14 amino acids. Germline CDR1 reads MRHNA; CDR2 reads SNTAGT. CDR3 nucleotide sequence: TGTGCCACCTCCACTAGCGGGAGTCAAGATACGCAGTATTTT. It encodes CATSTSGSQDTQYF.

The genes are TRBV7-9 and TRBJ2-7, with unresolved D. The CDR3 has 15 amino acids. The germline V gene has CDR1 SEHNR and CDR2 FQNEAQ (reference sequence). Trimming shortened V by 1 base and J by 5 bases, and 15 bases separated the two germline ends. The CDR3 DNA is TGTGCCAGCAGCTTAGTGATGGGGAAGGCCAACGAGCAGTACTTC. Translation gives CASSLVMGKANEQYF.

This chain joins TRBV4-1 and TRBJ2-3; D remains unclear. Germline CDR1 reads MGHRA; CDR2 reads YSYEKL. The CDR3 contains 13 residues. V dropped 0 bases and J dropped 13 bases, with 14 bases sitting between them. CDR3 protein: CASSQDTAVSKYF. For the CDR3, the DNA is TGCGCCAGCAGCCAAGATACGGCAGTCTCGAAGTATTTT.

This clone was observed once. The chain joins TRBV18 to TRBJ1-1, with D possibly being TRBD1 (5 bases). The CDR3 extends over 16 amino acids. V was cut by 6 bases and J by 0 bases, with 17 bases left in between. The germline V gene has CDR1 KGHSH and CDR2 LQKENI. CDR3 region: CASSPGGDLMNTEAFF. The DNA of the CDR3 is TGTGCCAGCTCCCCCGGGGGGGACCTAATGAACACTGAAGCTTTCTTT.

This sequence joins TRBV7-8 and TRBJ1-3, with a possible D match to TRBD1 (6 bases). V dropped 3 bases and J dropped 4 bases, with 13 bases sitting between them. The V gene's germline CDR1 is SGHVS and CDR2 FQNEAQ. The CDR3 length is 15 residues. The CDR3 reads CASSFDGQIGNTIYF. The CDR3 coding sequence is TGTGCCAGCAGCTTCGACGGACAGATAGGAAACACCATATATTTT.

The J gene is TRBJ2-7, the V gene TRBV18; D may be TRBD1 or TRBD2 (5 bases each). CDR3 length equals 15 residues. With 2 bases removed from V and 5 bases from J, the gap between germline ends came to 16 bases. CDR1 and CDR2 (germline): KGHSH, LQKENI. CDR3 region: CASSPGEGLPHEQYF. For the CDR3, the DNA is TGTGCCAGCTCACCAGGCGAGGGGTTACCCCACGAGCAGTACTTC.

This clone was detected once. V usage is TRBV5-1 and J usage is TRBJ1-1, with 7 bases that match TRBD1. This CDR3 region has 17 residues. The germline V gene has CDR1 SGHRS and CDR2 YFSETQ. The J segment lost 1 base and the V segment lost 0 bases, leaving 9 bases of the junction unmatched. The CDR3 loop reads CASSLGAWRTGNTEAFF. The CDR3 DNA reads TGCGCCAGCAGCTTGGGGGCTTGGCGGACAGGGAACACTGAAGCTTTCTTT.

This chain links TRBV10-3 with TRBJ2-7; 7 bases line up with TRBD1. Trimming cost V 3 bases and J 3 bases; bases outside gene matches: 5. Germline values: CDR1 ENHRY, CDR2 SYGVKD. The CDR3 runs 14 residues. The DNA of the CDR3 is TGTGCCATCAGTGAATTACAGGGGAACTACGAGCAGTACTTC. It codes for CAISELQGNYEQYF.

This sequence joins TRBV5-1 and TRBJ2-7; D uncertain. Germline V gives CDR1 SGHRS, CDR2 YFSETQ. This CDR3 has 11 residues. The V end was cut by 0 bases, the J end by 10 bases, with 8 bases between. The chain's CDR3 is CASSLEEQQYF. CDR3 DNA sequence: TGCGCCAGCAGCTTGGAGGAGCAACAGTACTTC.

This chain links TRBV5-1 with TRBJ2-5, with TRBD1 matching 8 bases. This CDR3 contains 16 residues. Germline V gene sequence: CDR1 SGHRS, CDR2 YFSETQ. J was trimmed by 5 bases and V by 0 bases; bases with no gene match: 9. CDR3 amino acids: CASSLALAGGAETQYF. The CDR3 DNA follows: TGCGCCAGCAGCTTGGCCTTGGCAGGGGGCGCGGAGACCCAGTACTTC.